This T cell receptor beta chain came from a study of blood T cell repertoires in COVID-19. The CDR3 runs 10 residues. Germline CDR1 is LGHNA and CDR2 is YSLEER. J was trimmed by 12 bases and V by 3 bases; bases with no gene match: 2. In the study's own analysis: Reference gene primer amplification gave estimated nucleated cell counts. Profiled with immunoSEQ multiplex PCR; TCRdb holds only in-frame clones, not every one. That table supplies the V and J calls and clone size; D and trimming were determined from the DNA. The sample gives 150,000 to 200,000 clones, approximately 91% of which show up once; about 2% is in the top ten.

The chain employs TRBV4-3 and TRBJ2-7, with 7 bases lining up with TRBD1. The receptor comes from a man aged 65 to 79 with active or convalescent COVID-19. Material for sequencing was peripheral blood. The CDR3 is CASSHRTGYF. As DNA, the CDR3 is TGCGCCAGCAGCCACCGGACAGGGTACTTC.